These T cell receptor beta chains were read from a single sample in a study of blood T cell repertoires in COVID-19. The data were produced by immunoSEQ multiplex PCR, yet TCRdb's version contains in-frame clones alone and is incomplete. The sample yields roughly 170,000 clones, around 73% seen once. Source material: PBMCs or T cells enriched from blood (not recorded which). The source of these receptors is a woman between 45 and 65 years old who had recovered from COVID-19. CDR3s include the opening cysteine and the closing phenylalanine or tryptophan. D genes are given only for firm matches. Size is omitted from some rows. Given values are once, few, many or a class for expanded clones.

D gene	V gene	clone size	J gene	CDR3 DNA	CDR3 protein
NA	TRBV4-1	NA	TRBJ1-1	TGCGCCAGCAGCCCCGGAGGTGGGGGGAGAGAAGCTTTCTTT	CASSPGGGGREAFF
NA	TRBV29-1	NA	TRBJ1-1	TGCAGCGTTGAATTGGGGCAGGGGAGGGCTGAAGCTTTCTTT	CSVELGQGRAEAFF
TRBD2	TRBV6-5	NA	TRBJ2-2	TGTGCCAGCAGTTTCCTAGCGGGAGGAACCGGGGAGCTGTTTTTT	CASSFLAGGTGELFF
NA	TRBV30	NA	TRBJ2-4	TGTGCCTGGAGTGCGCTTAGCAAAAACATTCAGTACTTC	CAWSALSKNIQYF
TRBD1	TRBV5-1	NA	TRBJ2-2	TGCGCCAGCAGTACGCAGGGGGCCGGGGAGCTGTTTTTT	CASSTQGAGELFF
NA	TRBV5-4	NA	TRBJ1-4	TGTGCCAGCAGCTCGGCCGGGTCCATTAATGAAAAACTGTTTTTT	CASSSAGSINEKLFF
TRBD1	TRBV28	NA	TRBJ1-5	TGTGCCAGCAGTTTAGGAGGGGGCTCAAGCAGACAGCCCCAGCATTTT	CASSLGGGSSRQPQHF
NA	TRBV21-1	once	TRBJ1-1	TGTGCCAGCAGGGAGGGCACTGAAGCTTTCTTT	CASREGTEAFF
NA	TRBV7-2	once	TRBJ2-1	TGTGCCAGCAGCCTCAAAGGTGTATCGAGCGGGCAGCAGTTCTTC	CASSLKGVSSGQQFF
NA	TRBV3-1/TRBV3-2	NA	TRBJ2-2	TGTGCCAGCAGCCAACCGCGGAACACCGGGGAGCTGTTTTTT	CASSQPRNTGELFF
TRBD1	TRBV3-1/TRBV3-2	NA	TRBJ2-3	TGTGCCTCCAGACACGGGACAGGGGGAGTAGATACGCAGTATTTT	CASRHGTGGVDTQYF
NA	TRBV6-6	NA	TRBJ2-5	TGTGCCAGCAGTTACGCAGGGGCCCAAGAGACCCAGTACTTC	CASSYAGAQETQYF
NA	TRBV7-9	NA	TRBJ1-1	TGTGCCAGCAGACCCTCGGGGGGAGGGTATGTTACTGAAGCTTTCTTT	CASRPSGGGYVTEAFF
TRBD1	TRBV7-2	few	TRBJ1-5	TGTGCCAGCAGCTTCCACAGGGGGAATCAGCCCCAGCATTTT	CASSFHRGNQPQHF
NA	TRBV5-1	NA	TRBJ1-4	TGCGCCAGCAGGCTCGGGACAAGAGGCGAAAAACTGTTTTTT	CASRLGTRGEKLFF
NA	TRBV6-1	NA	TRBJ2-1	TGTGCCAGCAGTGAAGCGAGGATAGTCACCTACAATGAGCAGTTCTTC	CASSEARIVTYNEQFF
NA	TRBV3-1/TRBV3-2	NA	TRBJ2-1	TGTGCCAGCAGCCAAGAGGAGAGCTCCTACAATGAGCAGTTCTTC	CASSQEESSYNEQFF
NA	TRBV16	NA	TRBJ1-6	TGTGCCAGCAAAGCAAACAGGGACTCACCCCTCCACTTT	CASKANRDSPLHF
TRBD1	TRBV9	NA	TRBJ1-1	TGTGCCAGCAGCGAGGGGGCGTGGAACACTGAAGCTTTCTTT	CASSEGAWNTEAFF
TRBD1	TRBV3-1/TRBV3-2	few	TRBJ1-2	TGTGCCACCGCCCAGGGGGCGGACTATGGCTACACCTTC	CATAQGADYGYTF
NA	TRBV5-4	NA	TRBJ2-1	TGTGCCAGCAGCTTGAACAGGGGCGGGGGGATCAATGAGCAGTTCTTC	CASSLNRGGGINEQFF
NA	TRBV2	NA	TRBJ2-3	TGTGCCAGCAGTGAGTCGACCGCCGGGGGTACGCAGTATTTT	CASSESTAGGTQYF
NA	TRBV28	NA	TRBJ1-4	TGTGCCAGCAGTTTATCCTACGGACAGCTTTCAACTAATGAAAAACTGTTTTTT	CASSLSYGQLSTNEKLFF
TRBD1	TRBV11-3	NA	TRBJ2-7	TGTGCCAGCAGCCCAGGGGGTCCTACCGGGGAGCAGTACTTC	CASSPGGPTGEQYF
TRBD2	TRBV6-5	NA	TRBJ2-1	TGTGCCAGCGGAGGACTAGCGGGAAGGAATGAGCAGTTCTTC	CASGGLAGRNEQFF
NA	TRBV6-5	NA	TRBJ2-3	TGTGCCAGCCGACTACGGAGCACAGATACGCAGTATTTT	CASRLRSTDTQYF
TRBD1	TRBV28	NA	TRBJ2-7	TGTGCCAGCAGTGGCAGGGACAGAAGCTCCTACGAGCAGTACTTC	CASSGRDRSSYEQYF
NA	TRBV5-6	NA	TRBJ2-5	TGTGCCAGCAGCTTGGGAGCAGAGACCCAGTACTTC	CASSLGAETQYF
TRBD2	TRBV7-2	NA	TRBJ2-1	TGTGCCAGCAGCTCCGGGGCTAGCGGGAGTTTTGAGCAGTTCTTC	CASSSGASGSFEQFF
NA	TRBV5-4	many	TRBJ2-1	TGTGCCAGCAGCCTTAGCCTGAGCTCCTACAATGAGCAGTTCTTC	CASSLSLSSYNEQFF
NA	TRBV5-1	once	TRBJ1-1	TGCGCCAGCAGCTTGGGGCATGGGGCGCGCACTGAAGCTTTCTTT	CASSLGHGARTEAFF
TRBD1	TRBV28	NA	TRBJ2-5	TGTGCCAGCAGTCACCTTTGGGCCGGGACAGCTCCTAAGACCCAGTACTTC	CASSHLWAGTAPKTQYF
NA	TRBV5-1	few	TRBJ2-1	TGCGCCAGCAGCTTGGGAGCCGGTGAGCAGTTCTTC	CASSLGAGEQFF
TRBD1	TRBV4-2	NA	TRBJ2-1	TGTGCCAGCAGCTCGGGACAGGCTCGCTACAATGAGCAGTTCTTC	CASSSGQARYNEQFF
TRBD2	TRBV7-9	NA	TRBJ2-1	TGTGCCAGCAGCTTAGCGGAGACTAGCGGCTCCTACAATGAGCAGTTCTTC	CASSLAETSGSYNEQFF
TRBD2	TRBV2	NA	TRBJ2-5	TGTGCCAGCAGTGAATGGGCTAGCGGGATTGAGACCCAGTACTTC	CASSEWASGIETQYF
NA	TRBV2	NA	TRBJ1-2	TGTGCCACTGCGGGGGAATGGCATGGCTACACCTTC	CATAGEWHGYTF
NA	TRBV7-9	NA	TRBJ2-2	TGTGCCAGCAGCTTAGCGTCGCTCGTAGTAACCGGGGAGCTGTTTTTT	CASSLASLVVTGELFF
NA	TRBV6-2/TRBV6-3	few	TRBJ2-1	TGTGCCAGCAGTTACGAGTACCGCGGTGAGCAGTTCTTC	CASSYEYRGEQFF
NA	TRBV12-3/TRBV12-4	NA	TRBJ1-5	TGTGCCAGCTCTACTCGGTACAATCAGCCCCAGCATTTT	CASSTRYNQPQHF
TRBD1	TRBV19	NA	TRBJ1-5	TGTGCCAGTCAGCAAGGAACCGGGACAGGGGTCAATCAGCCCCAGCATTTT	CASQQGTGTGVNQPQHF
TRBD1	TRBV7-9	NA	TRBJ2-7	TGTGCCAGCAGAATCGGACAGGACTACGAGCAGTACTTC	CASRIGQDYEQYF
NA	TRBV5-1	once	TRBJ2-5	TGCGCCAGCAGCCACACGGAGACCCAGTACTTC	CASSHTETQYF
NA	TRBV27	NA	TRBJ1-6	TGTGCCAGCAGCTTGATAGACCAGGGACTTAATTCACCCCTCCACTTT	CASSLIDQGLNSPLHF
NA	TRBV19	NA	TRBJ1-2	TGTGCCAGTAGTCCTAGCTCGTCGCCTTATGGCTACACCTTC	CASSPSSSPYGYTF
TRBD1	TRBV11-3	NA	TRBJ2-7	TGTGCCAGCAGCTTAGGCAGGGGGTACGAGCAGTACTTC	CASSLGRGYEQYF